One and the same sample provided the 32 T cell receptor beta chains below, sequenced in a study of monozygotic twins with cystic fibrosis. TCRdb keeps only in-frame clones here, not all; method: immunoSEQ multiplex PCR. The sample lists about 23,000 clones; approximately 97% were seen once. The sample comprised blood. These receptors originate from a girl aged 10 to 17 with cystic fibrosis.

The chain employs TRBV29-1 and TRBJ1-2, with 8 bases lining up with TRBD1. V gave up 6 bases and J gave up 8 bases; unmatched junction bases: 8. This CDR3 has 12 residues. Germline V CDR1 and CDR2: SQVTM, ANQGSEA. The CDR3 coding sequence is TGCAGCGTAGCTACAGGGGGTCGGGGCTACACCTTC. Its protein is CSVATGGRGYTF.

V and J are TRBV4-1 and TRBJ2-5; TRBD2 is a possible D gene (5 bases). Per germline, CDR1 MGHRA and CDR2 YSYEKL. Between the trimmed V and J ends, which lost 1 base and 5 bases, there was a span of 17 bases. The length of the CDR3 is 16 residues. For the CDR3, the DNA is TGCGCCAGCAGCCAAGGGCCCCCGGGGATGGGGGAGACCCAGTACTTC. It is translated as CASSQGPPGMGETQYF.

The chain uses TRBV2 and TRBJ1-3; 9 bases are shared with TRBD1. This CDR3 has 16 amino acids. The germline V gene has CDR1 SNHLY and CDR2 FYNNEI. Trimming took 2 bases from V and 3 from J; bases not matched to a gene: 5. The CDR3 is CASSELRTGDGNTIYF. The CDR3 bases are TGTGCCAGCAGTGAACTCAGGACAGGGGATGGAAACACCATATATTTT. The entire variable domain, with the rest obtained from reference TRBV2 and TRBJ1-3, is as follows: EPEVTQTPSHQVTQMGQEVILRCVPISNHLYFYWYRQILGQKVEFLVSFYNNEISEKSEIFDDQFSVERPDGSNFTLKIRSTKLEDSAMYFCASSELRTGDGNTIYFGEGSWLTVV.

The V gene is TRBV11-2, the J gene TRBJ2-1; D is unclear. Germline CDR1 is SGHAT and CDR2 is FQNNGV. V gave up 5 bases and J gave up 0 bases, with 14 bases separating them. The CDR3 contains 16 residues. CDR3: CASSAGPTSSYNEQFF. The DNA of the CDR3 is TGTGCCAGCAGCGCCGGACCTACGAGCTCCTACAATGAGCAGTTCTTC.

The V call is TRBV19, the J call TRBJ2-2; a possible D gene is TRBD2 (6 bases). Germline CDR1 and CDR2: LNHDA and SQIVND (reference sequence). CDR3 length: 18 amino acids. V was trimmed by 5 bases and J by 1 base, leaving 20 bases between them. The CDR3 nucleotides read TGTGCCAGTAGTCCTCTTTCTACCGGGAGAATGAACACCGGGGAGCTGTTTTTT. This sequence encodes CASSPLSTGRMNTGELFF.

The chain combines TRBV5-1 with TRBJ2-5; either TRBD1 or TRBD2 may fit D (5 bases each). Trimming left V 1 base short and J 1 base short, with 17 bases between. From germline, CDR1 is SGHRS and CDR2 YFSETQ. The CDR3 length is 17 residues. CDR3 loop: CASSLFWGDRGQETQYF. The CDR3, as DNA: TGCGCCAGCAGCTTGTTTTGGGGAGATAGGGGCCAAGAGACCCAGTACTTC.

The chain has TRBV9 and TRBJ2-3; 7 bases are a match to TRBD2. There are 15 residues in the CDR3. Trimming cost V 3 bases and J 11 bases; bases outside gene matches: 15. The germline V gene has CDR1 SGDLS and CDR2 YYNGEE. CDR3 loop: CASSAGDLAAKRQYF. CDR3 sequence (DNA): TGTGCCAGCAGCGCTGGAGACCTAGCGGCCAAGAGGCAGTATTTT.

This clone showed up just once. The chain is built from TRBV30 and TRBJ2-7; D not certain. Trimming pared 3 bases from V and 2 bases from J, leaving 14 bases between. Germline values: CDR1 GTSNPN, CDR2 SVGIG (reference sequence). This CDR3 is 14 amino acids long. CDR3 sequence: CAWSPRGIAYEQYF. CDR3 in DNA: TGTGCCTGGAGCCCTCGTGGCATAGCCTACGAGCAGTACTTC.

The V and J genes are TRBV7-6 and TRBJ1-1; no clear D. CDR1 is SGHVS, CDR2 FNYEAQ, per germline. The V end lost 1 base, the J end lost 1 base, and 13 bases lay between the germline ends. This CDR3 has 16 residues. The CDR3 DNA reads TGTGCCAGCAGCTTAGGAAGGGTAGGTTCGAACACTGAAGCTTTCTTT. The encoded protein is CASSLGRVGSNTEAFF. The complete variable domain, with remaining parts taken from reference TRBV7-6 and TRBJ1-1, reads GAGVSQSPRYKVTKRGQDVALRCDPISGHVSLYWYRQALGQGPEFLTYFNYEAQQDKSGLPNDRFSAERPEGSISTLTIQRTEQRDSAMYRCASSLGRVGSNTEAFFGQGTRLTVV.

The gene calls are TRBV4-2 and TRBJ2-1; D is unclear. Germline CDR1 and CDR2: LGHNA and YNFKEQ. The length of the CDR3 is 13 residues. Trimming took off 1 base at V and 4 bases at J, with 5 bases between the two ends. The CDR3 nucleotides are TGTGCCAGCAGCCAAGCGAGTTACAATGAGCAGTTCTTC. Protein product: CASSQASYNEQFF.

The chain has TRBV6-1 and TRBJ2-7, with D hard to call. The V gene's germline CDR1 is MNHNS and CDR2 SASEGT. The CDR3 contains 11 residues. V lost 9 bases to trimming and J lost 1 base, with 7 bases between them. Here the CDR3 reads CARSASYEQYV. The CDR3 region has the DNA TGTGCCAGATCAGCGTCCTACGAGCAGTACGTC.

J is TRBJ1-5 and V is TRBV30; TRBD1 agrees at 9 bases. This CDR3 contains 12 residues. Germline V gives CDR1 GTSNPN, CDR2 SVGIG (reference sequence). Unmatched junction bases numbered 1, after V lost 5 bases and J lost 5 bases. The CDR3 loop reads CAWGDRDQPQHF. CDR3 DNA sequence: TGTGCCTGGGGGGACAGGGATCAGCCCCAGCATTTT.

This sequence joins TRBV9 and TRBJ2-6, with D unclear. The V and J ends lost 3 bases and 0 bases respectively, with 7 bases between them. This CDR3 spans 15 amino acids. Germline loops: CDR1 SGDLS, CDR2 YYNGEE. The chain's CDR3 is CASSAMGSGANVLTF. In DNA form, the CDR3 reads TGTGCCAGCAGCGCAATGGGCTCTGGGGCCAACGTCCTGACTTTC.

CDR3 amino acids: CASSDGVETQYF. The DNA for the CDR3 is TGTGCCAGCAGTGACGGGGTAGAGACCCAGTACTTC. The chain carries TRBV6-1 and TRBJ2-5; possible D gene TRBD2, 5 bases. Germline CDR1 is MNHNS and CDR2 is SASEGT. CDR3 length: 12 amino acids. V gave up 3 bases and J gave up 4 bases, with 6 bases separating them.

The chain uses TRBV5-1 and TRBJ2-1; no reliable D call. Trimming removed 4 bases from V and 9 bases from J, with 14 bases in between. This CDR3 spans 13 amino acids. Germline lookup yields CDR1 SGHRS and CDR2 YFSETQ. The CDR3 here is CASSPPRTVEQFF. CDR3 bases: TGCGCCAGCAGCCCCCCTCGGACGGTTGAGCAGTTCTTC.

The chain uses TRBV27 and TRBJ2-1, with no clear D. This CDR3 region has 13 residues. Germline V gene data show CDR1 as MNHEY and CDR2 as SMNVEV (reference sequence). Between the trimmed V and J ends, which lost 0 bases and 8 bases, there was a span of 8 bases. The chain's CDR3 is CASSLSREHEQFF. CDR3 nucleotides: TGTGCCAGCAGTTTATCTAGAGAGCATGAGCAGTTCTTC.

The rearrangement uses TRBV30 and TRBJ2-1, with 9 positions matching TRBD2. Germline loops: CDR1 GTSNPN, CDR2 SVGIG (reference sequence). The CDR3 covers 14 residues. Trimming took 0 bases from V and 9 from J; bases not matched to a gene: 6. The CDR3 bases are TGTGCCTGGAGTGTGGGCGGGAGGGTTGGTGAGCAGTTCTTC. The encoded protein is CAWSVGGRVGEQFF.

The CDR3 loop reads CASSRVEQGNTEAFF. CDR3 DNA sequence: TGTGCCAGCAGCCGTGTAGAACAGGGGAACACTGAAGCTTTCTTT. The rearrangement links TRBV5-4 to TRBJ1-1, with D perhaps matching TRBD1 (6 bases). V was clipped by 4 bases and J by 1 base, with 14 bases between them. Germline loops: CDR1 SGHNT, CDR2 YYREEE (reference sequence). The length of the CDR3 is 15 residues.

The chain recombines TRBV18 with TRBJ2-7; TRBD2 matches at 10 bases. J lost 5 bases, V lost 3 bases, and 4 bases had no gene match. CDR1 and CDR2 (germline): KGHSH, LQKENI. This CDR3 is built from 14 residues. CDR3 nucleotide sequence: TGTGCCAGCTCACCTGCTAGCGGGAGACACGAGCAGTACTTC. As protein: CASSPASGRHEQYF. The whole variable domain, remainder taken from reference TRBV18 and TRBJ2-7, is NAGVMQNPRHLVRRRGQEARLRCSPMKGHSHVYWYRQLPEEGLKFMVYLQKENIIDESGMPKERFSAEFPKEGPSILRIQQVVRGDSAAYFCASSPASGRHEQYFGPGTRLTVT.

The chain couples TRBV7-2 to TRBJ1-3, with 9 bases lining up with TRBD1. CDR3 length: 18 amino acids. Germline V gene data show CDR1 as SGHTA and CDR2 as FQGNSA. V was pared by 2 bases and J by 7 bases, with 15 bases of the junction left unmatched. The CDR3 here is CASSLHLSGGTGLNTIYF. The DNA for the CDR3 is TGTGCCAGCAGCTTACACCTCTCTGGCGGGACAGGGTTGAACACCATATATTTT.

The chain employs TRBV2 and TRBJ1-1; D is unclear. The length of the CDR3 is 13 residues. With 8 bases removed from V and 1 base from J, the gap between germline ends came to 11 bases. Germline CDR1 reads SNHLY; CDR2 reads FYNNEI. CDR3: CASEQVENTEAFF. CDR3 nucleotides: TGTGCCAGCGAGCAGGTAGAGAACACTGAAGCTTTCTTT. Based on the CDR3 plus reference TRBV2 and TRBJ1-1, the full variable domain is EPEVTQTPSHQVTQMGQEVILRCVPISNHLYFYWYRQILGQKVEFLVSFYNNEISEKSEIFDDQFSVERPDGSNFTLKIRSTKLEDSAMYFCASEQVENTEAFFGQGTRLTVV.

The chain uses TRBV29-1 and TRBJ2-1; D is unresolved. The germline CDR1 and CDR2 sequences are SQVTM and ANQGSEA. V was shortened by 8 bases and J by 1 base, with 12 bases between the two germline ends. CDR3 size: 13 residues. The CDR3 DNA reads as TGCAGCTCACGGTCACGTTCCTACAATGAGCAGTTCTTC. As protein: CSSRSRSYNEQFF.

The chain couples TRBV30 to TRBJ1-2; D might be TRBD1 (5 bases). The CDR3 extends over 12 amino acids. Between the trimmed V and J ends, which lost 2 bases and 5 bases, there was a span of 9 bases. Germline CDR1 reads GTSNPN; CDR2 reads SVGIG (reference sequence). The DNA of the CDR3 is TGTGCCTGGAGTAAGGGGAGGTATGGCTACACCTTC. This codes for CAWSKGRYGYTF.

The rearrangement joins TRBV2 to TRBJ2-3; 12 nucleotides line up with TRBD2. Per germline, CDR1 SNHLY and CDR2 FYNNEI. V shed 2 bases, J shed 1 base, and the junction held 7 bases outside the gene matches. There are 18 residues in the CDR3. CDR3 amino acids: CASSEWASGRAGTDTQYF. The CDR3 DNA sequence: TGTGCCAGCAGTGAATGGGCTAGCGGGAGGGCCGGCACAGATACGCAGTATTTT.

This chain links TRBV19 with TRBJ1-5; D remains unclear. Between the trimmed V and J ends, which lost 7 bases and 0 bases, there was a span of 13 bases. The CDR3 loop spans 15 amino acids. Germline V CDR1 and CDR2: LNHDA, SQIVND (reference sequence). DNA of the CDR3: TGTGCCAGTACCAAAGGGAGGATTAGCAATCAGCCCCAGCATTTT. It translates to CASTKGRISNQPQHF.

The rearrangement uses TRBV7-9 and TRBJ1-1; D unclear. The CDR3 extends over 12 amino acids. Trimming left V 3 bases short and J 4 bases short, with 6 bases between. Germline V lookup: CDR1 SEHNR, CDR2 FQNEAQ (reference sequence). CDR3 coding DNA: TGTGCCAGCAGCTTGGGTTCCACTGAAGCTTTCTTT. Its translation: CASSLGSTEAFF.

The CDR3 nucleotides read TGTGCCAGCAGCTTAGTAGGGGAGACCCAGTACTTC. This sequence encodes CASSLVGETQYF. The gene calls are TRBV7-8 and TRBJ2-5, with D unclear. The CDR3 loop spans 12 amino acids. V lost 1 base, J lost 5 bases, and 5 bases lay in between. CDR1 is SGHVS and CDR2 is FQNEAQ in the germline V gene. Supplemented by reference TRBV7-8 and TRBJ2-5, the full variable domain reads GAGVSQSPRYKVAKRGQDVALRCDPISGHVSLFWYQQALGQGPEFLTYFQNEAQLDKSGLPSDRFFAERPEGSVSTLKIQRTQQEDSAVYLCASSLVGETQYFGPGTRLLVL.

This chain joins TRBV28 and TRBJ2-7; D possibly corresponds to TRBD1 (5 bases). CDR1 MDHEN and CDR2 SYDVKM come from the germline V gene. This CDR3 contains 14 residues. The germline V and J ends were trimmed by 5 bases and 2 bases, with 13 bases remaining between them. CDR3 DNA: TGTGCCAGCAGTCTTAGACAGATTACCTACGAGCAGTACTTC. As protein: CASSLRQITYEQYF.

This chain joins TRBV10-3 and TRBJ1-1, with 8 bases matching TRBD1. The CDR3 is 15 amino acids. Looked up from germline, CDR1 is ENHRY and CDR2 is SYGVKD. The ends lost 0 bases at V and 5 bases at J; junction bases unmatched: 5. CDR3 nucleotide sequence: TGTGCCATCAGTGAGTCGGGACAGGTTCTAACTGAAGCTTTCTTT. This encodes CAISESGQVLTEAFF.

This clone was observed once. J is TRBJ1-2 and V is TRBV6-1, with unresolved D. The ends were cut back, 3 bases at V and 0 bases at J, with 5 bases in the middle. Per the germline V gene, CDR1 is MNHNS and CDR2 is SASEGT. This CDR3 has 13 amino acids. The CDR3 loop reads CASSEIANYGYTF. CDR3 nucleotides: TGTGCCAGCAGTGAGATAGCTAACTATGGCTACACCTTC.

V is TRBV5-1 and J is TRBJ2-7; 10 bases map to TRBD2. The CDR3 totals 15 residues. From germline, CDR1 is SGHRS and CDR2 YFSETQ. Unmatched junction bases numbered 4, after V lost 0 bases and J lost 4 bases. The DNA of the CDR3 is TGCGCCAGCAGCTTGGCTAGCGGGAGTGGGTACGAGCAGTACGTC. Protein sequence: CASSLASGSGYEQYV.

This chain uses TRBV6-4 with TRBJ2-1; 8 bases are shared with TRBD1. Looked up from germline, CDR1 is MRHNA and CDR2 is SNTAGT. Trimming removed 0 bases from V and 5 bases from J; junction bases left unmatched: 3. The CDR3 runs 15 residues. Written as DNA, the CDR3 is TGTGCCAGCAGTGACTCGGGACAGGATCACAATGAGCAGTTCTTC. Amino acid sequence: CASSDSGQDHNEQFF.